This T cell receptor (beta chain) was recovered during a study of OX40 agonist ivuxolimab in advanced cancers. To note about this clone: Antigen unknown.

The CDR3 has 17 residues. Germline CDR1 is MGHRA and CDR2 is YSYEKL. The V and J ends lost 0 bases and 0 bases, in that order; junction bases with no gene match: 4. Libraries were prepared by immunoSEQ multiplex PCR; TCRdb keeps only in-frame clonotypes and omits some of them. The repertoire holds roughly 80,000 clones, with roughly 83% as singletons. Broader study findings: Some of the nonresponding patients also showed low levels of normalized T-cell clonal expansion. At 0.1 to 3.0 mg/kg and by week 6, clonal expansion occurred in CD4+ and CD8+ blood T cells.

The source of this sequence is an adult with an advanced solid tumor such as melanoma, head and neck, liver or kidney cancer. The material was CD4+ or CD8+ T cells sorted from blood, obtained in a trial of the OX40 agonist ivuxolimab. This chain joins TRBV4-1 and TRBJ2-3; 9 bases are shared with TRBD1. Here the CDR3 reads CASSQDRTGASTDTQYF. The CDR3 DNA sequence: TGCGCCAGCAGCCAAGATAGGACAGGGGCCAGCACAGATACGCAGTATTTT.